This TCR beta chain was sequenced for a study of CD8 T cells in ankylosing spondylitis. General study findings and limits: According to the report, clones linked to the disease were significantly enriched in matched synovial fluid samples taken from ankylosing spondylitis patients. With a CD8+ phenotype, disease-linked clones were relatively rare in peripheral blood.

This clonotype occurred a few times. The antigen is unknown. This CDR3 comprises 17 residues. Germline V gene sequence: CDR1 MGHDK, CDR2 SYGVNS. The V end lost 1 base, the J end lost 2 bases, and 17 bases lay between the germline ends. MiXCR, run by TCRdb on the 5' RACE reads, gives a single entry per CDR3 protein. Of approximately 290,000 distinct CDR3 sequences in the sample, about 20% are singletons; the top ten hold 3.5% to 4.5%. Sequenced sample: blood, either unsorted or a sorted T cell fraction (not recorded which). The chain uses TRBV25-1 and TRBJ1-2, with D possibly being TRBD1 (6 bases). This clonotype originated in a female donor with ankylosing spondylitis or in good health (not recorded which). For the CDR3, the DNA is TGTGCCAGCAGTGAATGGGGGCCGCAGGGAGCAAACTATGGCTACACCTTC. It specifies CASSEWGPQGANYGYTF.